This T cell receptor (beta chain) was recovered during a study of T cell responses to AZD1222 COVID-19 vaccine. As for the study in general: Investigators merged groups given second doses at roughly 4 or roughly 12 weeks. Findings and caveats of the study: There were vaccine-associated CD4 TCRs across spike, dominant at 160-218 and 743-854. Repertoire sampling was restricted to post-peak T cell response timepoints. Only five to seven AZD1222 recipients were seropositive at baseline.

Of note for this clone: Its cognate antigen is unknown.

Some clones are missing from TCRdb's copy, which holds only in-frame ones; the method was immunoSEQ multiplex PCR. The sample lists 93,000 or so clones, 90% to 95% occurring once. CDR3 size: 12 residues. From germline, CDR1 is SQVTM and CDR2 ANQGSEA. The V and J ends lost 6 bases and 5 bases, in that order; junction bases with no gene match: 2. This specimen was peripheral blood, taken on day 0 of AZD1222 vaccination. The TCR originated in an adult in good health. J is TRBJ2-5 and V is TRBV29-1; 11 bases agree with TRBD1. CDR3 sequence (DNA): TGCAGCGTGGACAGGGGGCTTGAGACCCAGTACTTC. This translates into CSVDRGLETQYF. Full variable domain (missing parts from reference TRBV29-1 and TRBJ2-5): SAVISQKPSRDICQRGTSLTIQCQVDSQVTMMFWYRQQPGQSLTLIATANQGSEATYESGFVIDKFPISRPNLTFSTLTVSNMSPEDSSIYLCSVDRGLETQYFGPGTRLLVL.